This entry lists 20 T cell receptor beta chains sequenced from one sample in a study of cytomegalovirus exposure and HLA in healthy donors. The primer mix had 60 Vbeta and 13 Jbeta primers. TCRdb keeps only in-frame clones here, not all; method: immunoSEQ multiplex PCR. The table lists some 110,000 clones, with roughly 2.7% in the top ten. Material: PBMCs. These receptors all come from a man aged 25 to 45 in good health and CMV-seronegative.

V is TRBV30 and J is TRBJ2-7, with D possibly being TRBD1 (6 bases). CDR3 length equals 11 residues. Trimming cost V 8 bases and J 3 bases, with 11 bases left between them. Germline loops: CDR1 GTSNPN, CDR2 SVGIG (reference sequence). The CDR3 DNA reads TGTGCCCAGGGGCCTTTCTACGAGCAGTACTTC. It is translated as CAQGPFYEQYF.

The rearrangement joins TRBV6-1 to TRBJ2-3; 7 nucleotides line up with TRBD2. CDR1 is MNHNS and CDR2 is SASEGT in the germline V gene. The length of the CDR3 is 15 residues. With V trimmed by 4 bases and J by 2 bases, 6 bases remained unmatched. The CDR3 sequence: CASSVGTTSTDTQYF. The CDR3 nucleotides read TGTGCCAGCAGTGTCGGGACTACCTCCACAGATACGCAGTATTTT.

This chain connects TRBV27 to TRBJ1-2; 11 bases are a match to TRBD1. The CDR3 is 15 residues long. Germline V CDR1 and CDR2: MNHEY, SMNVEV (reference sequence). V gave up 0 bases and J gave up 8 bases; unmatched junction bases: 5. Here the CDR3 reads CASSLSRTGGRGYTF. The CDR3 DNA follows: TGTGCCAGCAGTTTATCACGGACAGGGGGCCGAGGCTACACCTTC.

V usage is TRBV7-9 and J usage is TRBJ2-1; TRBD2 matches 8 bases. This CDR3 has 16 residues. Germline V CDR1 and CDR2: SEHNR, FQNEAQ (reference sequence). The V segment lost 5 bases and the J segment 3 bases; nucleotides outside the gene matches: 9. This chain's CDR3 is CASSVNSGAHYNEQFF. CDR3 nucleotides: TGTGCCAGCAGCGTAAATAGCGGGGCCCACTACAATGAGCAGTTCTTC.

The rearrangement links TRBV28 to TRBJ1-3, with 9 bases lining up with TRBD1. CDR1 is MDHEN and CDR2 is SYDVKM in the germline V gene. V was clipped by 1 base and J by 3 bases; unmatched bases: 7. The CDR3 contains 17 residues. The CDR3 DNA reads as TGTGCCAGCAGTTTATTGACAGGGGGTTTTGGTGGAAACACCATATATTTT. Protein: CASSLLTGGFGGNTIYF.

The J gene is TRBJ2-2, the V gene TRBV6-1; 10 bases are a match to TRBD2. Germline V gene sequence: CDR1 MNHNS, CDR2 SASEGT. This CDR3 comprises 17 residues. The V gene end was trimmed by 2 bases and the J gene end by 4 bases; junction bases not matched to a gene: 7. The CDR3 loop reads CASSESASGSLTGELFF. CDR3 in DNA: TGTGCCAGCAGTGAATCGGCTAGCGGGAGTCTCACCGGGGAGCTGTTTTTT.

The V call is TRBV28, the J call TRBJ1-5, with D perhaps matching TRBD1 (6 bases). Germline CDR1 and CDR2: MDHEN and SYDVKM. The CDR3 consists of 15 residues. With 1 base removed from V and 1 base from J, the gap between germline ends came to 8 bases. CDR3 in amino acids: CASSLSDRSNQPQHF. CDR3 DNA: TGTGCCAGCAGTTTATCAGACAGGAGCAATCAGCCCCAGCATTTT.

The J gene is TRBJ2-1, the V gene TRBV5-1; 11 nucleotides agree with TRBD2. From germline, CDR1 is SGHRS and CDR2 YFSETQ. This CDR3 has 17 amino acids. With V trimmed by 0 bases and J by 5 bases, 7 bases remained unmatched. The CDR3 bases are TGCGCCAGCAGCTTGGTACTAGCGGGAGTCCCTAACAATGAGCAGTTCTTC. Encoded protein: CASSLVLAGVPNNEQFF.

The rearrangement joins TRBV4-1 to TRBJ2-7, with D perhaps TRBD1 (5 bases). This CDR3 contains 15 residues. The germline V gene encodes CDR1 MGHRA and CDR2 YSYEKL. V shed 0 bases and J shed 6 bases, with 15 bases lying between them. The CDR3 DNA sequence: TGCGCCAGCAGCCAAGACGTAAGGACAAGGACCGAGCAGTACTTC. Protein: CASSQDVRTRTEQYF.

J is TRBJ1-1 and V is TRBV29-1; TRBD1 agrees at 7 bases. Germline lookup yields CDR1 SQVTM and CDR2 ANQGSEA. The CDR3 has 10 amino acids. V gave up 6 bases and J gave up 6 bases; unmatched junction bases: 1. CDR3 residues: CSVGTAEAFF. In DNA, the CDR3 is TGCAGCGTGGGGACAGCTGAAGCTTTCTTT.

This chain connects TRBV28 to TRBJ2-7; TRBD2 might be the D (6 bases). V was pared by 2 bases and J by 0 bases, with 11 bases between. The CDR3 loop spans 15 amino acids. Per the germline V gene, CDR1 is MDHEN and CDR2 is SYDVKM. The CDR3 region has the DNA TGTGCCAGCAGTTTACGAGGGAGGCCCTCCTACGAGCAGTACTTC. Its protein is CASSLRGRPSYEQYF. Supplemented by reference TRBV28 and TRBJ2-7, the full variable domain reads DVKVTQSSRYLVKRTGEKVFLECVQDMDHENMFWYRQDPGLGLRLIYFSYDVKMKEKGDIPEGYSVSREKKERFSLILESASTNQTSMYLCASSLRGRPSYEQYFGPGTRLTVT.

The chain uses TRBV7-2 and TRBJ2-1, with D possibly being TRBD2 (5 bases). Germline loops: CDR1 SGHTA, CDR2 FQGNSA. V lost 7 bases, J lost 4 bases, and 11 bases lay in between. This CDR3 is 13 amino acids long. CDR3 region: CASTRDLYNEQFF. CDR3 nucleotide sequence: TGTGCCAGCACCCGGGATTTATACAATGAGCAGTTCTTC.

This sequence joins TRBV4-3 and TRBJ1-2; 8 positions agree with TRBD1. CDR1 and CDR2 from the germline V gene are LGHNA and YSLEER. V was pared by 3 bases and J by 4 bases, with 4 bases of the junction left unmatched. The CDR3 length is 14 residues. CDR3 residues: CASSQGTGPYGYTF. The CDR3 DNA reads as TGCGCCAGCAGCCAGGGGACAGGCCCCTATGGCTACACCTTC.

V and J are TRBV30 and TRBJ1-2, with D uncertain. Trimming removed 4 bases from V and 7 bases from J, with 19 bases in between. The CDR3 covers 14 residues. Germline CDR1 and CDR2: GTSNPN and SVGIG (reference sequence). CDR3 in amino acids: CAWTRISQWSGYTF. DNA for the CDR3: TGTGCCTGGACGCGAATTTCACAGTGGTCTGGCTACACCTTC.

The chain recombines TRBV5-1 with TRBJ2-1; D remains unclear. The length of the CDR3 is 11 residues. The V and J ends lost 2 bases and 8 bases respectively, with 5 bases between them. The germline V gene has CDR1 SGHRS and CDR2 YFSETQ. The CDR3 nucleotides read TGCGCCAGCAGCTTCCAGTATGAGCAGTTCTTC. Translating it yields CASSFQYEQFF.

This rearrangement joins TRBV19 to TRBJ1-5, with 7 bases fitting TRBD1. Germline CDR1 and CDR2: LNHDA and SQIVND (reference sequence). The V and J ends lost 7 bases and 0 bases, in that order; junction bases with no gene match: 9. The CDR3 loop spans 16 amino acids. CDR3 loop: CASMRTGEYSNQPQHF. The CDR3 nucleotides read TGTGCCAGTATGAGGACAGGCGAATATAGCAATCAGCCCCAGCATTTT. The full variable domain, its missing parts supplied by reference TRBV19 and TRBJ1-5, is DGGITQSPKYLFRKEGQNVTLSCEQNLNHDAMYWYRQDPGQGLRLIYYSQIVNDFQKGDIAEGYSVSREKKESFPLTVTSAQKNPTAFYLCASMRTGEYSNQPQHFGDGTRLSIL.

The chain combines TRBV6-5 with TRBJ2-7; 12 nucleotides match TRBD1. This CDR3 comprises 14 residues. Germline trimming cut 7 bases from V and 7 bases from J; bases unmatched to any gene: 8. The germline V gene encodes CDR1 MNHEY and CDR2 SVGAGI. The CDR3 DNA follows: TGTGCCAGCAAGCCCCCGGGACAGGGGGCGGAGCAGTACTTC. Residues: CASKPPGQGAEQYF.

The chain uses TRBV18 and TRBJ2-5; 7 bases are a match to TRBD1. The CDR3 extends over 15 amino acids. Germline V gene sequence: CDR1 KGHSH, CDR2 LQKENI. V dropped 6 bases and J dropped 1; count of bases not matched to a gene: 8. CDR3 amino acids: CASSLEGQRQETQYF. The CDR3 DNA reads as TGTGCCAGCTCCCTCGAGGGACAGCGCCAAGAGACCCAGTACTTC.

The chain joins TRBV28 to TRBJ1-2; TRBD1 aligns across 9 bases. Germline-derived CDR1 and CDR2 are MDHEN and SYDVKM. CDR3 length: 15 amino acids. J was trimmed by 4 bases and V by 5 bases; bases with no gene match: 8. The CDR3 here is CASSGQGMGFYGYTF. The CDR3 nucleotides are TGTGCCAGCAGTGGACAGGGGATGGGTTTCTATGGCTACACCTTC.

The chain employs TRBV27 and TRBJ1-1; D gene unclear. The V gene lost 3 bases and the J gene lost 2 bases, with 10 bases spanning the gap. The CDR3 has 14 residues. Germline V gene data show CDR1 as MNHEY and CDR2 as SMNVEV (reference sequence). CDR3 DNA: TGTGCCAGCAGTTTCTGGGGAGGTAACACTGAAGCTTTCTTT. Its translation is CASSFWGGNTEAFF.